Detailed here is one T cell receptor (beta chain). The CDR3 spans 14 residues. Trimming cost V 3 bases and J 5 bases; bases outside gene matches: 4. From germline, CDR1 is SGHVS and CDR2 FQNEAQ. The data were taken from a study of T cell responses to AZD1222 COVID-19 vaccine. The repertoire was sequenced with immunoSEQ multiplex PCR; TCRdb's copy has only in-frame clones and lacks some. The sample holds fewer than 250,000 clones, 85% to 95% seen once. Specimen: peripheral blood, collected on day 0 of AZD1222 vaccination. The origin of this receptor is an adult in good health. The V gene is TRBV7-8, the J gene TRBJ2-5; 9 bases fit TRBD2. The CDR3 loop is CASSFRLADETQYF. CDR3 DNA: TGTGCCAGCAGCTTCAGACTAGCGGATGAGACCCAGTACTTC.